The 3 T cell receptor beta chains below were found in one sample sequenced in a study of shared clonotypes between healthy human individuals. Profiled with immunoSEQ multiplex PCR; TCRdb holds only in-frame clones, not every one. The table has around 1.6 million clones, 98% seen once; the top ten hold around 0.45%. The source material was naive CD4+ T cells sorted from blood. Subset of the sample: CD45RA+ positively selected. The receptors come from a man under 40 in good health.

The chain employs TRBV16 and TRBJ2-4, with D unclear. The CDR3 spans 14 residues. Germline-derived CDR1 and CDR2 are KGHSY and FQNENV. The ends were cut back, 1 base at V and 8 bases at J, with 12 bases in the middle. The CDR3 DNA is TGTGCCAGCAGCCAATTGAGTAGTATACACATTCAGTACTTC. Protein product: CASSQLSSIHIQYF.

V and J are TRBV9 and TRBJ2-5; perhaps TRBD1 as D (6 bases). Germline V gene lookup returns CDR1 SGDLS and CDR2 YYNGEE. V dropped 4 bases and J dropped 3 bases, with 16 bases sitting between them. This CDR3 is built from 15 residues. DNA of the CDR3: TGTGCCAGCAGCAAACGGCAGGGGTGGGAAGAGACCCAGTACTTC. Translating it yields CASSKRQGWEETQYF.

This sequence joins TRBV28 and TRBJ2-7, with TRBD1 as a possible D gene (5 bases). Trimming shortened V by 8 bases and J by 6 bases, and 14 bases separated the two germline ends. Germline V gene sequence: CDR1 MDHEN, CDR2 SYDVKM. The CDR3 is 12 amino acids. The CDR3 loop reads CASGSTEREQYF. For the CDR3, the DNA is TGTGCCAGCGGATCGACAGAGCGCGAGCAGTACTTC.